This T cell receptor beta chain was sequenced during a study of regulatory T cells in long-lasting Graves disease (dated by TCRdb to the early 2020s). Background for the entire study: In the newly diagnosed Graves' disease group, patients had been taking antithyroid drugs for less than 3 months. Persistent Graves' disease patients were compared with newly diagnosed Graves' disease patients by peripheral blood TCR sequencing and RNA sequencing. The study took place in China and was registered as a clinical trial. A total of about 33 samples underwent TCR sequencing, from about 13 patients with persistent Graves' disease and approximately 20 patients with newly diagnosed Graves' disease.

The germline V and J ends show losses of 5 bases and 1 base respectively, and no gene match explains 16 bases of the junction. CDR1 and CDR2 are read off the germline V gene (reference sequence) as LNHDA and SQIVND. Including cysteine and phenylalanine, the CDR3 has 18 amino acids. The read is trimmed to its CDR3 DNA, 54 bases read in frame from base 1. The library was prepared using multiplex PCR. Sequencing used an Illumina HiSeq 4000. iRepertoire HTBI primers and Arm-PCR amplification of CDR3 regions were used to construct TCR beta libraries. Gel purification was performed on PCR products prior to sequencing. As for the authors' bioinformatics: Gene usage analysis of CDR3 amino acid clonotypes relied on the roughly 64 TRBV and 13 to 15 TRBJ segments identified across samples. COPE and FqMerger were used to merge the filtered high-quality paired reads into contigs. BLAST was used to align contigs to the IMGT TRBV, TRBD and TRBJ reference genes, and CDR3 was defined following IMGT. Any clonotype with a frequency above 0.1% was counted as a highly expanded clone. Repertoire diversity was measured by Shannon entropy, and V-J evenness by the Gini coefficient. Public clonotypes were defined as clonotypes shared by more than one individual. TCRdb passed the public sequencing reads through fastp at Q25 and MiXCR, retaining productive beta sequences. Each CDR3 protein gets just one entry, which takes the most common genes and DNA from the rows behind it. In this record, the V and J calls reflect TCRdb's handling and not the investigators' own analysis. In this sample the table shows 400,000 to 500,000 distinct CDR3 sequences, less than 15% of which occur a single time. Together, the top ten hold 17% of the sample.

Of note for this clonotype: No cognate antigen has been identified for it. Per-nucleotide qualities are absent, and no much larger clonotype sits a single base away.

Results the study describes overall, beyond this receptor: Preferential use of TRBV28, TRBJ1-2 and TRBJ2-5 was observed in persistent disease, whereas TRBV20-1 and TRBJ2-1 were favored in newly diagnosed disease. More public clonotypes were shared among persistent patients (about 2,800) than among newly diagnosed patients (966). The study examined only peripheral blood because the primary lesion, thyroid tissue, could not be accessed. The small sample size was acknowledged by the authors as a limitation that may reduce accuracy. Compared with newly diagnosed patients, persistent Graves' disease patients had lower TCR Shannon entropy and fewer highly expanded clones, which suggests clonal expansion. Sequencing and analysis were limited to the TCR beta chain.

The time point label for this specimen denotes: newly diagnosed GD, antithyroid drugs for less than 3 months. For both TCR sequencing and RNA sequencing, RNA was extracted from PBMCs using TRIzol. The diagnosis of Graves' disease was made according to American Thyroid Association guidelines. Patients were recruited from an endocrinology department in Xi'an, China. From each patient, 8 to 10 milliliters of peripheral blood was collected into an EDTA anticoagulant tube. PBMCs were isolated by Ficoll Paque Plus density gradient separation without further T cell sorting. RNA quality was checked with an Agilent 2100 Bioanalyzer and agarose gel, and concentration with a NanoDrop 2000. The sample was also reused in another study, on T cells in Graves' hyperthyroidism and ophthalmopathy. The second study's paper adds: Stable Graves' hyperthyroidism was defined as no progression to ophthalmopathy during 18 months of follow-up. Hyperthyroidism patients were newly diagnosed, with disease duration under 2 months, and aged 18 to 65 years. The study excluded patients with uncontrolled infections, other autoimmune diseases, pregnancy or lactation. Diagnoses were established on the basis of clinical symptoms, serum thyroxine and TRAb, thyroid ultrasound, and orbital computed tomography. The TCR CDR3 was subjected to a first round of RT-PCR using the HTBI primer set and the Qiagen OneStep RT-PCR kit. Most expanded thyroid clonotypes (frequency above 0.001) were also detected in blood, suggesting blood repertoires may reflect thyroid immune responses. Ophthalmopathy was separated from stable hyperthyroidism by a 13 V-J signature model, with over 85% sensitivity and 81% to 83% specificity obtained in cross-validation and 80%/75% obtained in testing. In validation, the model predicted progression to ophthalmopathy a median of roughly 6.2 months before onset, with approximately 70% sensitivity and nearly 75% specificity. To identify TCR V-J signatures that set the groups apart, the researchers used a discovery cohort of 95 to 100 patients, made up of under 50 with Graves' ophthalmopathy and some 56 with stable Graves' hyperthyroidism. Whether ophthalmopathy could be predicted prospectively was tested in an independent validation cohort made up of roughly 19 hyperthyroidism patients plus 17 patients who later progressed to ophthalmopathy. The 75 to 100 discovery patients were randomly split 7:3 into training and test sets. Thyroid tissue and blood T-cell repertoires from about six Graves' hyperthyroidism patients were also compared in the study. After blood sampling, hyperthyroidism patients were treated with methimazole at a starting dose of 30 mg daily, and ophthalmopathy patients were treated with high-dose intravenous methylprednisolone. A second multiplex PCR round built the libraries, followed by size selection and purification. Paired-end sequencing of the libraries was performed with 100 bp reads on an Illumina HiSeq2000. Raw data were processed with SOAPnuke, discarding reads with adapters, uncalled bases, mean Phred below 15, or no exact constant-primer or identifier match. High-quality paired reads were merged using COPE v1.2.5, and each unique nucleotide sequence was defined as a clonotype. MiTCR v1.1 was used to align the clonotypes against IMGT TRBV, TRBD and TRBJ reference segments. Analysis was restricted to V-J combinations with a frequency above 0.0001, which covered 98% to 99.2% of repertoires. A TCS score was defined as the ratio between F50 (clonal expansion) and ExV (chaos), using BLOSUM62-based TCRdist between CDR3 peptides within each V-J. Welch's t-statistics and random forest reduced 514 V-J features to 10 to 15, which were used in a naive Bayes classifier (R e1071). Sample size was not statistically predetermined, and investigators were not blinded to group allocation. The paper reports TCR Vbeta CDR3 sequencing of roughly 140 peripheral blood samples: some 41 ophthalmopathy, some 80 hyperthyroidism and about 17 progressor patients.

The source of this sequence is a woman in her forties or fifties with Graves disease. Donor details come from another sample of the same person, matched by shared clones. Recombination connected TRBV19 to TRBJ1-1, and 7 bases in between align with TRBD1. The material sequenced was peripheral blood mononuclear cells (PBMCs), taken at new diagnosis, from a patient treated with antithyroid drugs. DNA sequence: TGTGCCAGTAGTCCTCGGTGGGTGAAGGGGGCGAGGAACACTGAAGCTTTCTTT. Its translation reads: CASSPRWVKGARNTEAFF.